A single sample is the source of the 20 T cell receptor beta chains below, sequenced in a study of T cells in Graves' hyperthyroidism and ophthalmopathy. Amplification of TCR beta CDR3 regions used RNA as the template. In the first-round RT-PCR of the TCR CDR3, the HTBI primer set was used. Using its own MiXCR run on the multiplex PCR reads, TCRdb lists one record per CDR3 protein. The table has approximately 590,000 distinct CDR3 sequences, 15% to 17% seen once; the top ten hold 7.3%. The sample comprised blood. Source of these receptors: a woman younger than 45 with Graves' hyperthyroidism.

This clonotype has just a few counts. The chain uses TRBV6-1 and TRBJ1-5; D not certain. The CDR3 spans 15 residues. V lost 0 bases to trimming and J lost 1 base, with 7 bases between them. Germline values: CDR1 MNHNS, CDR2 SASEGT. The CDR3 protein is CASSEARGSNQPQHF. The DNA of the CDR3 is TGTGCCAGCAGTGAAGCACGGGGAAGCAATCAGCCCCAGCATTTT.

This clonotype was recorded at least ten times. The rearrangement joins TRBV29-1 to TRBJ1-1; TRBD1 aligns across 7 bases. The CDR3 contains 13 residues. Trimming removed 8 bases from V and 4 bases from J; junction bases left unmatched: 10. Germline V lookup: CDR1 SQVTM, CDR2 ANQGSEA. CDR3 sequence: CSFRQGGSTEAFF. As DNA, the CDR3 is TGCAGCTTTCGACAGGGTGGGAGCACTGAAGCTTTCTTT.

Remarks on this clonotype: Germline is not matched at one junction end, which may reflect a read error. V gene TRBV4-3 combines with J gene TRBJ2-1; 15 bases align to TRBD2. Germline CDR1 and CDR2: LGHNA and YSLEER. The CDR3 sequence is 16 residues long. CDR3 in DNA: TGCGCCAGCGGCCAAGATGGACTAGCGGGAGGGAATGAGCAGTTCTTC. Protein: CASGQDGLAGGNEQFF.

A few counts support this clonotype. The CDR3 DNA reads as TGTGCCAGCAGCTTAGCGCCGGACCCTAGGAATGAGCAGTTCTTC. Protein product: CASSLAPDPRNEQFF. The chain links TRBV7-6 to TRBJ2-1; unclear D gene. The V and J ends lost 0 bases and 7 bases respectively, with 13 bases between them. Germline CDR1 is SGHVS and CDR2 is FNYEAQ. The CDR3 contains 15 residues. Using reference TRBV7-6 and TRBJ2-1 for the parts outside the CDR3, the full variable domain is GAGVSQSPRYKVTKRGQDVALRCDPISGHVSLYWYRQALGQGPEFLTYFNYEAQQDKSGLPNDRFSAERPEGSISTLTIQRTEQRDSAMYRCASSLAPDPRNEQFFGPGTRLTVL.

This chain joins TRBV16 and TRBJ2-1; D might be TRBD1 (6 bases). Trimming took 2 bases from V and 4 from J, leaving 12 bases between them. This CDR3 is 15 amino acids long. Germline loops: CDR1 KGHSY, CDR2 FQNENV. The DNA for the CDR3 is TGTGCCAGCAGCCAAACCGTAACAGGGTACAATGAGCAGTTCTTC. The encoded protein is CASSQTVTGYNEQFF.

This clonotype was detected many times. The chain links TRBV29-1 to TRBJ2-3; 7 bases are a match to TRBD2. This CDR3 is 14 amino acids long. Trimming removed 7 bases from V and 5 bases from J; junction bases left unmatched: 12. Germline V lookup: CDR1 SQVTM, CDR2 ANQGSEA. The CDR3 DNA is TGCAGCGGTTGGGGCGGGGGTTGGGGAGATACGCAGTATTTT. Amino acids: CSGWGGGWGDTQYF.

At least ten counts were recorded for this clonotype. J is TRBJ1-5 and V is TRBV12-3 or TRBV12-4; TRBD1 is a possible D gene (5 bases). CDR3 length: 15 residues. The V end lost 3 bases, the J end lost 7 bases, and 16 bases lay between the germline ends. The CDR3 region is CASSFGGGTGQPQHF. The CDR3 bases are TGTGCCAGCAGTTTCGGGGGGGGGACGGGGCAGCCCCAGCATTTT.

This clonotype was seen a handful of times. The germline gene is not matched at one end of the junction; a read error may be the cause. The chain is built from TRBV9 and TRBJ1-2, with D uncertain. Germline V gene data show CDR1 as SGDLS and CDR2 as YYNGEE. This CDR3 is built from 12 residues. The CDR3: CASSVDDYGHTF. The CDR3 coding sequence is TGTGCCAGCAGCGTAGATGACTATGGCCACACCTTC.

This clonotype was detected only a few times. The chain couples TRBV7-2 to TRBJ1-4; TRBD1 aligns across 7 bases. The germline gives CDR1 SGHTA, CDR2 FQGNSA. The CDR3 totals 20 residues. The junction had 14 bases not matched to a gene; V was cut back by 1 base and J by 0 bases. The CDR3 bases are TGTGCCAGCAGCTTAGGTGTCCAGGGGGTCATACATCCAACTAATGAAAAACTGTTTTTT. This sequence encodes CASSLGVQGVIHPTNEKLFF.

This clonotype was detected a few times. V usage is TRBV20-1 and J usage is TRBJ2-3; 11 positions agree with TRBD2. Losses at the gene ends were 5 bases for V and 2 bases for J; bases not matched to a gene: 6. Germline V gene lookup returns CDR1 DFQATT and CDR2 SNEGSKA (reference sequence). The CDR3 extends over 15 amino acids. As DNA, the CDR3 is TGCAGTGCTGAAGGGACTAGCGGATACACAGATACGCAGTATTTT. It translates to CSAEGTSGYTDTQYF.

This chain joins TRBV6-1 and TRBJ1-1; the D is unclear. Germline V gene lookup returns CDR1 MNHNS and CDR2 SASEGT. Trimming left V 7 bases short and J 1 base short, with 10 bases between. The CDR3 consists of 13 residues. Written as DNA, the CDR3 is TGTGCCAGCATCCAAGACCAGAACACTGAAGCTTTCTTT. Translated: CASIQDQNTEAFF.

The table lists this clonotype with many counts. V usage is TRBV7-9 and J usage is TRBJ1-5, with a tentative D call TRBD1 (5 bases). The CDR3 covers 17 residues. Trimming left V 5 bases short and J 2 bases short, with 19 bases between. Germline assignment: CDR1 SEHNR and CDR2 FQNEAQ (reference sequence). CDR3 sequence reads: CASSADGGLGGNQPQHF. CDR3 sequence (DNA): TGTGCCAGCAGCGCCGACGGAGGCCTAGGGGGCAATCAGCCCCAGCATTTT.

This clonotype was seen a few times. The V call is TRBV5-1, the J call TRBJ2-3; D uncertain. The CDR3 extends over 14 amino acids. V lost 6 bases and J lost 2, with 13 bases in between. Germline CDR1 SGHRS, CDR2 YFSETQ. Written as DNA, the CDR3 is TGCGCCAGCACCCTAACATATTACACAGATACGCAGTATTTT. It is translated as CASTLTYYTDTQYF.

This clonotype came up a few times. The chain has TRBV7-2 and TRBJ1-6, with 8 bases matching TRBD1. Germline CDR1 reads SGHTA; CDR2 reads FQGNSA. The V gene end was trimmed by 5 bases and the J gene end by 9 bases; junction bases not matched to a gene: 12. The CDR3 consists of 16 residues. Here the CDR3 reads CASSPQTGARGSPLHF. The CDR3 bases are TGTGCCAGCAGCCCCCAGACAGGGGCCAGAGGTTCACCCCTCCACTTT.

This clonotype appeared a few times. V gene TRBV5-1 combines with J gene TRBJ2-5; D is possibly TRBD1 (6 bases). This CDR3 is built from 14 residues. Germline assignment: CDR1 SGHRS and CDR2 YFSETQ. Trimming removed 5 bases from V and 3 bases from J, with 14 bases in between. DNA of the CDR3: TGCGCCAGCAGTCCCACAGGGAGCGAAGAGACCCAGTACTTC. This translates into CASSPTGSEETQYF.

On this clonotype itself: The junction differs from germline at one of its ends, possibly a read error. The chain recombines TRBV2 with TRBJ2-5, with a possible D match to TRBD1 (5 bases). The V gene's germline CDR1 is SNHLY and CDR2 FYNNEI. The CDR3 is made up of 14 amino acids. CDR3 DNA: TGTGCCAGCAGAGGACAAACCACCCAAGAGACCCAGCACTTC. Encoded protein: CASRGQTTQETQHF.

This chain connects TRBV12-3 or TRBV12-4 to TRBJ1-4; 10 bases line up with TRBD1. V gave up 1 base and J gave up 8 bases; unmatched junction bases: 7. The CDR3 totals 16 residues. The CDR3, as DNA: TGTGCCAGCAGTTTAGGGTGGGACAGGGGACGCGAAAAACTGTTTTTT. Translating it yields CASSLGWDRGREKLFF.

This clonotype appeared many times. This sequence joins TRBV20-1 and TRBJ2-1; 10 bases line up with TRBD2. V was pared by 2 bases and J by 0 bases, with 4 bases of the junction left unmatched. Germline CDR1 reads DFQATT; CDR2 reads SNEGSKA (reference sequence). The CDR3 contains 16 residues. The DNA of the CDR3 is TGCAGTGCTAGAAGAGCGGGAGGGGGCTCCTACAATGAGCAGTTCTTC. It translates to CSARRAGGGSYNEQFF.

This clonotype was recorded many times. V and J are TRBV6-1 and TRBJ2-1; TRBD2 agrees at 9 bases. Germline CDR1 is MNHNS and CDR2 is SASEGT. The CDR3 runs 16 residues. The V and J ends lost 6 bases and 2 bases, in that order; junction bases with no gene match: 8. The CDR3: CASSRGGGRAYNEQFF. DNA for the CDR3: TGTGCCAGCAGCCGGGGTGGCGGGAGGGCCTACAATGAGCAGTTCTTC.

This chain joins TRBV5-4 and TRBJ1-5, with 8 bases that match TRBD1. Germline CDR1 and CDR2: SGHNT and YYREEE (reference sequence). Trimming took 4 bases from V and 4 from J; bases not matched to a gene: 7. The CDR3 contains 15 residues. The CDR3 DNA is TGTGCCAGCAGCACCGGGACAGGCCCTAATCAGCCCCAGCATTTT. Amino acid sequence: CASSTGTGPNQPQHF.